The present TCR beta chain was sequenced within a study of T cells after yellow fever vaccination. General study findings and limits: After the booster, roughly 96% of CD4 and roughly nine tenths of CD8 primary-response clones were re-detected.

A single record per CDR3 protein comes from TCRdb applying MiXCR to the 5' RACE reads. This sample has some 340,000 distinct CDR3 sequences; around 11% occur once, and the top ten carry 3% to 3.5%. This clonotype was seen only a few times. The antigen is not known. The CDR3 totals 18 residues. Germline values: CDR1 SGHNT, CDR2 YYREEE (reference sequence). Trimming removed 4 bases from V and 4 bases from J; junction bases left unmatched: 18. The starting material was CD4+ T cells sorted from PBMCs, obtained 45 days after the yellow fever booster vaccination. V gene TRBV5-4 combines with J gene TRBJ1-1; 8 nucleotides match TRBD1. This clonotype was sampled from a man younger than 30 who received the YFV17D yellow fever vaccine. This CDR3 reads CASSGGGAGGSRGTEAFF. Here the CDR3 DNA reads TGTGCCAGCAGCGGAGGTGGGGCAGGGGGCTCGAGGGGCACTGAAGCTTTCTTT.